Shown below are 26 T cell receptor beta chains from a single sample sequenced in a study of cytomegalovirus exposure and HLA in healthy donors. Sequencing used immunoSEQ multiplex PCR; TCRdb keeps in-frame clones, though not all of them. The table lists tens of thousands of clones, roughly 93% of them singletons. The material sequenced was PBMCs. The receptors derive from a man between 18 and 35 years old in good health and CMV-seronegative.

The chain has TRBV30 and TRBJ2-1; 11 bases are a match to TRBD2. The CDR3 runs 11 residues. CDR1 is GTSNPN, CDR2 SVGIG, per germline (reference sequence). In DNA, the CDR3 is TGTCTGGCGAGACTAGCGGGGGAGCAGTTCTTC. Its translation: CLARLAGEQFF.

Only one count was recorded for this clone. V usage is TRBV2 and J usage is TRBJ2-5; maybe TRBD2 (6 bases). Germline loops: CDR1 SNHLY, CDR2 FYNNEI. V was cut by 2 bases and J by 3 bases, with 10 bases left in between. The CDR3 length is 14 residues. The CDR3 protein is CASSETGGEETQYF. The DNA for the CDR3 is TGTGCCAGCAGTGAAACTGGCGGGGAAGAGACCCAGTACTTC.

V and J are TRBV5-4 and TRBJ1-4; the D is unclear. Deletions cut 0 bases from V and 5 bases from J, with 11 bases between. The CDR3 covers 15 residues. Germline V CDR1 and CDR2: SGHNT, YYREEE (reference sequence). The CDR3: CASSLGGGLNEKLFF. CDR3 bases: TGTGCCAGCAGCTTGGGAGGAGGACTAAATGAAAAACTGTTTTTT.

This clone was detected only a few times. The chain joins TRBV20-1 to TRBJ2-4; weak D call: TRBD2 (5 bases). The CDR3 totals 11 residues. Germline V gives CDR1 DFQATT, CDR2 SNEGSKA (reference sequence). The CDR3: CRGGSGNIQYF. Written as DNA, the CDR3 is TGCAGGGGTGGGAGCGGCAACATTCAGTACTTC.

The CDR3 loop is CASSTRQVPYEQYF. DNA for the CDR3: TGTGCCAGCAGCACCAGACAAGTTCCTTACGAGCAGTACTTC. J is TRBJ2-7 and V is TRBV11-3, with no clear D. The germline V gene has CDR1 SGHNT and CDR2 YENEEA. V dropped 5 bases and J dropped 4 bases, with 15 bases sitting between them. The CDR3 length is 14 residues.

The count of this clone is one. The V and J genes are TRBV19 and TRBJ2-1; 8 nucleotides match TRBD2. V shed 7 bases, J shed 9 bases, and the junction held 8 bases outside the gene matches. The CDR3 spans 13 residues. Germline-derived CDR1 and CDR2 are LNHDA and SQIVND (reference sequence). This CDR3 reads CASNVAGSGEQFF. CDR3 DNA: TGTGCCAGTAATGTAGCGGGGAGCGGTGAGCAGTTCTTC.

The chain recombines TRBV5-1 with TRBJ2-1, with 7 bases lining up with TRBD1. Germline trimming cut 4 bases from V and 4 bases from J; bases unmatched to any gene: 5. The CDR3 consists of 14 residues. Germline CDR1 reads SGHRS; CDR2 reads YFSETQ. CDR3 nucleotide sequence: TGCGCCAGCAGCAATAGGGGGCTGTACAATGAGCAGTTCTTC. This gives the protein CASSNRGLYNEQFF.

V is TRBV9 and J is TRBJ1-2, with D maybe TRBD1 (5 bases). The CDR3 contains 16 residues. V lost 3 bases and J 0 bases, leaving 15 bases between the germline ends. Germline CDR1 reads SGDLS; CDR2 reads YYNGEE. DNA of the CDR3: TGTGCCAGCAGCGCGCATCAGGGCAATGCTAACTATGGCTACACCTTC. This sequence encodes CASSAHQGNANYGYTF.

This chain connects TRBV6-4 to TRBJ2-1, with TRBD1 matching 7 bases. V shed 4 bases, J shed 7 bases, and the junction held 7 bases outside the gene matches. CDR1 is MRHNA, CDR2 SNTAGT, per germline. The CDR3 is 14 amino acids. This chain's CDR3 is CASSVTGEGNEQFF. CDR3 DNA: TGTGCCAGCAGTGTAACAGGGGAAGGGAATGAGCAGTTCTTC.

The V gene is TRBV19, the J gene TRBJ1-2; D is undetermined. CDR1 LNHDA and CDR2 SQIVND come from the germline V gene (reference sequence). The CDR3 runs 11 residues. V gave up 5 bases and J gave up 8 bases, with 9 bases separating them. CDR3 loop: CASSEGRGYTF. The CDR3, as DNA: TGTGCCAGTAGTGAGGGCAGGGGCTACACCTTC.

This chain connects TRBV27 to TRBJ1-2, with D tentatively TRBD1 (6 bases). Trimming took off 6 bases at V and 0 bases at J, with 17 bases between the two ends. CDR3 length: 16 amino acids. The germline CDR1 and CDR2 sequences are MNHEY and SMNVEV (reference sequence). CDR3 amino acids: CASSPRTGNTNYGYTF. The DNA of the CDR3 is TGTGCCAGCAGCCCACGTACAGGGAACACTAACTATGGCTACACCTTC.

The chain carries TRBV7-2 and TRBJ1-1; tentatively, D is TRBD1 (5 bases). The CDR3 runs 14 residues. V lost 4 bases, J lost 3 bases, and 12 bases lay in between. Germline V gene sequence: CDR1 SGHTA, CDR2 FQGNSA. CDR3 sequence: CASSYRQPHTEAFF. CDR3 DNA sequence: TGTGCCAGCAGCTACCGACAGCCTCACACTGAAGCTTTCTTT.

The chain couples TRBV28 to TRBJ1-2, with TRBD1 as a possible D gene (5 bases). The germline V and J ends were trimmed by 4 bases and 6 bases, with 12 bases remaining between them. CDR3 length: 13 residues. Germline V gene lookup returns CDR1 MDHEN and CDR2 SYDVKM. The CDR3 loop reads CASSWGTGDGYTF. For the CDR3, the DNA is TGTGCCAGCAGTTGGGGGACGGGAGATGGCTACACCTTC.

This clone was seen a single time. The rearrangement uses TRBV5-6 and TRBJ1-2, with TRBD1 identical over 8 bases. Germline-derived CDR1 and CDR2 are SGHDT and YYEEEE. The CDR3 consists of 15 residues. V gave up 3 bases and J gave up 2 bases; unmatched junction bases: 6. The CDR3 DNA reads TGTGCCAGCAGCTCCGACAGGGGTGGGAACTATGGCTACACCTTC. This sequence encodes CASSSDRGGNYGYTF.

The chain has TRBV11-3 and TRBJ2-2, with D possibly being TRBD2 (5 bases). V gave up 6 bases and J gave up 8 bases, with 19 bases separating them. Germline-derived CDR1 and CDR2 are SGHNT and YENEEA. The CDR3 is 15 residues long. The DNA of the CDR3 is TGTGCCAGCAGACTAGGGAACGGGCCGCCGGGGGAGCTGTTTTTT. The encoded protein is CASRLGNGPPGELFF.

V usage is TRBV7-6 and J usage is TRBJ1-6; TRBD1 agrees at 7 bases. The germline CDR1 and CDR2 sequences are SGHVS and FNYEAQ. The CDR3 runs to 16 residues. With 5 bases clipped from V and 10 bases from J, the junction kept 14 bases outside the gene matches. CDR3 sequence (DNA): TGTGCCAGCAGCCAAGCAGAACAGGGGTTTAACTCACCCCTCCACTTT. It codes for CASSQAEQGFNSPLHF.

This clone has just one count. This chain joins TRBV18 and TRBJ1-2; no clear D gene. V lost 0 bases and J 8 bases, leaving 19 bases between the germline ends. The CDR3 spans 16 residues. Germline assignment: CDR1 KGHSH and CDR2 LQKENI. The chain's CDR3 is CASSPPGSGDGRGYTF. CDR3 DNA: TGTGCCAGCTCACCACCCGGAAGCGGCGACGGAAGGGGCTACACCTTC.

The rearrangement uses TRBV28 and TRBJ2-7; D is possibly TRBD2 (5 bases). CDR1 is MDHEN and CDR2 is SYDVKM in the germline V gene. The CDR3 is 15 amino acids. V lost 5 bases to trimming and J lost 3 bases, with 17 bases between them. CDR3 region: CASSRLSQINYEQYF. The CDR3 DNA sequence: TGTGCCAGCAGTAGACTATCACAGATTAACTACGAGCAGTACTTC.

The genes are TRBV14 and TRBJ2-5; TRBD1 aligns across 7 bases. The CDR3 covers 15 residues. The V gene end was trimmed by 3 bases and the J gene end by 0 bases; junction bases not matched to a gene: 4. The germline gives CDR1 SGHDN, CDR2 FVKESK. The DNA of the CDR3 is TGTGCCAGCAGCCATACGACAGGGAACCAAGAGACCCAGTACTTC. This translates into CASSHTTGNQETQYF.

The chain carries TRBV28 and TRBJ2-5; 9 nucleotides agree with TRBD1. The J segment lost 2 bases and the V segment lost 6 bases, leaving 4 bases of the junction unmatched. CDR1 and CDR2 from the germline V gene are MDHEN and SYDVKM. The CDR3 runs to 14 residues. The CDR3 sequence: CASRGDREQETQYF. CDR3 DNA: TGTGCCAGCAGGGGGGACAGGGAACAAGAGACCCAGTACTTC.

This clone occurred once. This chain links TRBV5-1 with TRBJ2-1, with TRBD2 matching over 7 bases. V was clipped by 4 bases and J by 10 bases; unmatched bases: 8. CDR3 length: 13 residues. CDR1 and CDR2 (germline): SGHRS, YFSETQ. CDR3 DNA sequence: TGCGCCAGCAGCAACCCGACTAGCAGCGAGCAGTTCTTC. This encodes CASSNPTSSEQFF.

This CDR3 is CATQGGAKNIQYF. The CDR3 bases are TGTGCCACCCAAGGGGGAGCCAAAAACATTCAGTACTTC. The chain links TRBV19 to TRBJ2-4, with D possibly matching TRBD1 (6 bases). V gave up 10 bases and J gave up 0 bases, with 10 bases separating them. Germline values: CDR1 LNHDA, CDR2 SQIVND (reference sequence). CDR3 size: 13 residues. Drawing the rest from reference TRBV19 and TRBJ2-4, the complete variable domain is DGGITQSPKYLFRKEGQNVTLSCEQNLNHDAMYWYRQDPGQGLRLIYYSQIVNDFQKGDIAEGYSVSREKKESFPLTVTSAQKNPTAFYLCATQGGAKNIQYFGAGTRLSVL.

This clone was seen only once. The chain uses TRBV5-1 and TRBJ2-5, with 8 bases that match TRBD1. The CDR3 runs 14 residues. The germline V gene encodes CDR1 SGHRS and CDR2 YFSETQ. Unmatched junction bases numbered 5, after V lost 2 bases and J lost 5 bases. The CDR3 here is CASSLGQGFETQYF. In nucleotides, the CDR3 is TGCGCCAGCAGCTTAGGACAGGGATTCGAGACCCAGTACTTC.

The chain carries TRBV6-1 and TRBJ2-7; 7 bases map to TRBD2. V shed 5 bases and J 3 bases; nucleotides not matched to a gene: 10. In germline, CDR1 is MNHNS, CDR2 SASEGT. This CDR3 spans 15 amino acids. The CDR3 spells CASSSLGGGSYEQYF. CDR3 coding DNA: TGTGCCAGCAGTTCCCTAGGTGGCGGGAGCTACGAGCAGTACTTC.

The rearrangement joins TRBV28 to TRBJ1-5; 8 positions match TRBD1. This CDR3 comprises 18 residues. Per the germline V gene, CDR1 is MDHEN and CDR2 is SYDVKM. V dropped 6 bases and J dropped 0; count of bases not matched to a gene: 13. The CDR3 nucleotides read TGTGCCAGCAGCCCCATTGACAGGGGCCCCTATAGCAATCAGCCCCAGCATTTT. This codes for CASSPIDRGPYSNQPQHF.

CDR3 nucleotide sequence: TGCGCCAGCAGCTTGGCCACAGCCTTGAACACTGAAGCTTTCTTT. Its protein product is CASSLATALNTEAFF. The genes are TRBV5-1 and TRBJ1-1; D gene ambiguous. Trimming shortened V by 0 bases and J by 0 bases, and 9 bases separated the two germline ends. CDR1 and CDR2 (germline): SGHRS, YFSETQ. The CDR3 contains 15 residues.